This record looks at one TCR beta chain sequence and its context. Its antigen is not known. TCRdb keeps only in-frame clones here, not all; method: immunoSEQ multiplex PCR. The data hold around 130,000 clones, with around four fifths observed a single time. Germline lookup yields CDR1 MDHEN and CDR2 SYDVKM. The CDR3 contains 10 residues. Trimming removed 10 bases from V and 4 bases from J, with 7 bases in between. This entry comes from a study of radiation and T cells in renal cell carcinoma. Whole-study context: Nephrectomy followed 15 Gy stereotactic body radiation by 4 weeks.

Study-wide points: Top tumor clonotypes rose in blood 2 weeks post-radiation, then contracted.

The time point: blood 2 weeks post-SBRT. Sample treatment: 15 Gy SBRT to primary tumor, nephrectomy 4 weeks later. This chain links TRBV28 with TRBJ1-2, with D unresolved. The specimen comprised blood, sampled from a patient whose treatment included radiotherapy and nephrectomy. This receptor was obtained from a woman aged 55-69 years with renal cell carcinoma. CDR3 bases: TGTGCCACGTGGAGCTATGGCTACACCTTC. This encodes CATWSYGYTF.